Sequencing of this TCR beta chain was carried out in a study of early T cells in non-severe SARS-CoV-2 infection. Germline V gives CDR1 DFQATT, CDR2 SNEGSKA (reference sequence). V was shortened by 0 bases and J by 2 bases, with 9 bases between the two germline ends. The CDR3 has 14 amino acids. One entry per CDR3 protein, called by TCRdb with MiXCR from the 5' RACE reads. The sample holds 40,000 to 45,000 distinct CDR3 sequences, roughly 6% seen once. This clonotype was observed at least ten times. The genes are TRBV20-1 and TRBJ2-3; D unclear. The source was whole blood, collected at baseline. The TCR sequence derives from an adult who was a healthcare worker with PCR-confirmed SARS-CoV-2 infection or an uninfected control (not recorded which). The CDR3 reads CSAREAYFTDTQYF. DNA of the CDR3: TGCAGTGCTAGAGAGGCGTATTTCACAGATACGCAGTATTTT.